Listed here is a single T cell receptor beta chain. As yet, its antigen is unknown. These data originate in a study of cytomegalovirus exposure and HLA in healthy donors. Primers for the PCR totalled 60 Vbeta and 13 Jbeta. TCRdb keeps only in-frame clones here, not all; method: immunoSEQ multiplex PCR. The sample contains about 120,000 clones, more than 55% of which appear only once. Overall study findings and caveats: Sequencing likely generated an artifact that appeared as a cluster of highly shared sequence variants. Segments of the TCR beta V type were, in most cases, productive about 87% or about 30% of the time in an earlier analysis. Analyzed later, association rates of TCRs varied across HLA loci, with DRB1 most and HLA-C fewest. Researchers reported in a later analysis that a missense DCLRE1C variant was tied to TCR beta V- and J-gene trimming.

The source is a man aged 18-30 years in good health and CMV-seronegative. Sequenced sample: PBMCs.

CDR3 in amino acids: CASSLPTGGNQETQYF. Written as DNA, the CDR3 is TGTGCCAGCAGTCTCCCGACAGGGGGTAACCAAGAGACCCAGTACTTC. The rearrangement uses TRBV28 and TRBJ2-5; TRBD1 agrees at 9 bases. This CDR3 has 16 residues. The germline V gene has CDR1 MDHEN and CDR2 SYDVKM. Unmatched junction bases numbered 7, after V lost 5 bases and J lost 0 bases. Full variable domain (outside the CDR3, taken from reference TRBV28 and TRBJ2-5): DVKVTQSSRYLVKRTGEKVFLECVQDMDHENMFWYRQDPGLGLRLIYFSYDVKMKEKGDIPEGYSVSREKKERFSLILESASTNQTSMYLCASSLPTGGNQETQYFGPGTRLLVL.